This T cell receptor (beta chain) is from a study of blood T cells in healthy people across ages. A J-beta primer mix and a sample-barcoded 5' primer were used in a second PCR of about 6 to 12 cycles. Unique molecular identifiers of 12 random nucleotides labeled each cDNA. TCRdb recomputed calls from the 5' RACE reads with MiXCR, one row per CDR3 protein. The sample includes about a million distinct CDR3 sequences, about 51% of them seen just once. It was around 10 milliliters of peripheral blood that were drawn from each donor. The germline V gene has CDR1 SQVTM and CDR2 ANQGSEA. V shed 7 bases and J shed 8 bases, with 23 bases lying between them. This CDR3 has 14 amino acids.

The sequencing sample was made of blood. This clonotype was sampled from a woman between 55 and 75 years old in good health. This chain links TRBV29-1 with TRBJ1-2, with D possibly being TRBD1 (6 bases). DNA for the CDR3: TGCAGCGCCGGCCCCCCACAGGGTACGGGAGGCTACACCTTC. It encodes CSAGPPQGTGGYTF.